The 10 T cell receptor beta chains listed next were all sequenced from one sample in a study of T-cell memory formation after mild COVID-19. TCRdb redid the calling of the 5' RACE reads with MiXCR, one entry per CDR3 protein. The sample lists about 290,000 distinct CDR3 sequences, about 16% occurring once. Sample: PBMCs or a T cell subset sorted from them (not recorded which). Source of these receptors: a man aged 18 to 29 who had mild COVID-19 (a few samples of this study predate the infection). Cell type and time point are not known.

This chain links TRBV5-1 with TRBJ1-1; D call uncertain. V lost 3 bases and J lost 10, with 19 bases in between. The CDR3 spans 14 residues. Germline-derived CDR1 and CDR2 are SGHRS and YFSETQ. Written as DNA, the CDR3 is TGCGCCAGCAGCTCCGGAGGATCGGGGAGCGTAGCTTTCTTT. This gives the protein CASSSGGSGSVAFF.

There are a few counts of this clonotype. In DNA, the CDR3 is TGCGCCAGCAGCTTGGAGTCGACTAACTATGGCTACACCTTC. Protein sequence: CASSLESTNYGYTF. The chain employs TRBV5-1 and TRBJ1-2; no definite D call. Germline-derived CDR1 and CDR2 are SGHRS and YFSETQ. This CDR3 contains 14 residues. The germline V and J ends were trimmed by 0 bases and 0 bases, with 6 bases remaining between them.

This clonotype was found many times. CDR3 DNA: TGTGCCAGCAGCCCAGGACAGGGCCCGAACACTGAAGCTTTCTTT. Translated: CASSPGQGPNTEAFF. The J gene is TRBJ1-1, the V gene TRBV5-4; 8 nucleotides line up with TRBD1. CDR3 length: 15 amino acids. The germline CDR1 and CDR2 sequences are SGHNT and YYREEE (reference sequence). J lost 1 base, V lost 4 bases, and 6 bases had no gene match.

The V and J genes are TRBV6-5 and TRBJ1-5; D is possibly TRBD1 (5 bases). The CDR3 totals 16 residues. V dropped 0 bases and J dropped 2 bases, with 11 bases sitting between them. CDR1 and CDR2 from the germline V gene are MNHEY and SVGAGI. The DNA of the CDR3 is TGTGCCAGCAGTTACTCGTGGGGCGGTGGCAATCAGCCCCAGCATTTT. This codes for CASSYSWGGGNQPQHF.

This clonotype appeared a few times. The chain uses TRBV18 and TRBJ1-5, with D perhaps matching TRBD1 (5 bases). CDR3 length: 14 amino acids. Trimming pared 3 bases from V and 0 bases from J, leaving 6 bases between. The germline gives CDR1 KGHSH, CDR2 LQKENI. The CDR3 DNA sequence: TGTGCCAGCTCACCGACAGATAGCAATCAGCCCCAGCATTTT. Its translation is CASSPTDSNQPQHF.

This clonotype was counted between two and nine times. The V and J genes are TRBV15 and TRBJ1-5, with 8 bases lining up with TRBD1. V shed 3 bases and J 6 bases; nucleotides not matched to a gene: 7. The CDR3 spans 15 residues. Looked up from germline, CDR1 is LNHNV and CDR2 is YYDKDF (reference sequence). CDR3 in DNA: TGTGCCACCAGCAGGGCAGGGGGCTCCCGTCAGCCCCAGCATTTT. Translation gives CATSRAGGSRQPQHF.

This clonotype was seen a handful of times. The rearrangement joins TRBV6-2 or TRBV6-3 to TRBJ1-6; D gene unclear. The germline V gene encodes CDR1 MNHEY and CDR2 SVGEGT. The CDR3 length is 13 residues. V was clipped by 7 bases and J by 7 bases, with 11 bases between them. The CDR3 protein is CASTIEPNSPLHF. The CDR3 DNA sequence: TGTGCCAGCACCATCGAACCCAATTCACCCCTCCACTTT.

This clonotype was counted many times. V and J are TRBV6-6 and TRBJ2-7; D is unclear. CDR1 and CDR2 (germline): MNHNY, SVGAGI (reference sequence). The CDR3 loop spans 13 amino acids. V lost 2 bases, J lost 2 bases, and 7 bases lay in between. In DNA form, the CDR3 reads TGTGCCAGCAGTTACCTCCACGCCTACGAGCAGTACGTC. Translating it yields CASSYLHAYEQYV.

The rearrangement links TRBV20-1 to TRBJ1-2; no definite D call. Trimming took off 3 bases at V and 6 bases at J, with 11 bases between the two ends. The CDR3 runs to 12 residues. Germline V gene data show CDR1 as DFQATT and CDR2 as SNEGSKA (reference sequence). CDR3 sequence: CSASTGRDGYTF. The CDR3 DNA reads as TGCAGTGCTAGTACGGGAAGGGATGGCTACACCTTC.

The sample holds a few counts of this clonotype. The rearrangement joins TRBV19 to TRBJ2-3; D might be TRBD1 (5 bases). CDR1 is LNHDA and CDR2 is SQIVND in the germline V gene (reference sequence). Deletions cut 0 bases from V and 2 bases from J, with 12 bases between. The CDR3 has 16 amino acids. CDR3 nucleotide sequence: TGTGCCAGTAGTATAGATGGGGCCCCCCCCACAGATACGCAGTATTTT. Translation gives CASSIDGAPPTDTQYF.